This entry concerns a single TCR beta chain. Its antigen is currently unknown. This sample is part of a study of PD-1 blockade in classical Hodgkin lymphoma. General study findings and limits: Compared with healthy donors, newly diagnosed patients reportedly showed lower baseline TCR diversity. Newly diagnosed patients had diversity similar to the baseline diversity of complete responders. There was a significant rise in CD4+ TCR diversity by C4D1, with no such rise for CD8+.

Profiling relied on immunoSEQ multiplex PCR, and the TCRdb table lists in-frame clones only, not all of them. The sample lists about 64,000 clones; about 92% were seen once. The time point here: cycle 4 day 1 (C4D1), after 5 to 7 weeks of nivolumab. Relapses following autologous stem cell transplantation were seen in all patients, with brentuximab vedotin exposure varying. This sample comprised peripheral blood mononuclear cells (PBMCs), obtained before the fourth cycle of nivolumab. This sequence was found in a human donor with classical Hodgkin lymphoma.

The CDR3 nucleotides are TGTGCCAGCAGTGTGACTCGAGGTGAAGCTTTCTTT. This encodes CASSVTRGEAFF. The gene calls are TRBV28 and TRBJ1-1; D unclear. Germline V CDR1 and CDR2: MDHEN, SYDVKM. The CDR3 is 12 amino acids. V was clipped by 5 bases and J by 7 bases, with 11 bases between them.